The rows below give T cell receptor beta chains drawn from one sample of a study of identical twins. TCRdb re-derived calls from the 5' RACE reads in MiXCR, one entry per CDR3 protein. The profile covers roughly 480,000 distinct CDR3 sequences, with 20% to 25% appearing a single time and about 2.7% taken by the ten largest. The data also belong to a second study, concerning T cells expressing NK-cell markers.

Sequences were obtained from CD4+ T cells sorted from blood. Every receptor here comes from a woman under 30 in good health. Both conserved end residues are part of each CDR3. A D gene is named only where the DNA matches it firmly. Not every row has a clone size; where given, it reads once, few, many or a size class.

j_gene,abundance,d_gene,v_gene,len,CDR3nt,CDR3aa
TRBJ2-7,few,-,TRBV3-1,16,TGTGCCAGCAGCCCGTCGGGGAGCCTGGGGCCCTACGAGCAGTACTTC,CASSPSGSLGPYEQYF
TRBJ2-2,-,TRBD2,TRBV20-1,16,TGCAGTGCGCGGACTAGCGGGCCTACGAACACCGGGGAGCTGTTTTTT,CSARTSGPTNTGELFF
TRBJ1-2,-,TRBD1,TRBV20-1,14,TGCAGTGTACCATATGCCGGGACAGGGCAGGGCTACACCTTC,CSVPYAGTGQGYTF
TRBJ2-6,few,-,TRBV7-2,16,TGTGCCAGCAGCCCCCAGGGTCACTCTGGGGCCAACGTCCTGACTTTC,CASSPQGHSGANVLTF
TRBJ2-1,medium-sized,-,TRBV7-2,13,TGTGCCAGCAGCTTAGGGCAGCTCAATGAGCAGTTCTTC,CASSLGQLNEQFF
TRBJ2-3,-,-,TRBV7-2,13,TGTGCCAGCAGCGAACCCTCGGGACGGGTGCAGTATTTT,CASSEPSGRVQYF
TRBJ2-5,-,-,TRBV3-1,15,TGTGCCAGCAGCCAATGGCAGGGTATACAAGAGACCCAGTACTTC,CASSQWQGIQETQYF
TRBJ1-1,few,-,TRBV5-1,13,TGCGCCAGCAGCTTGGGTTTGTCGGGTGAAGCTTTCTTT,CASSLGLSGEAFF
TRBJ2-3,-,TRBD1,TRBV5-1,14,TGCGCCAGCAGCTGGGAACAGGGGTTAGATACGCAGTATTTT,CASSWEQGLDTQYF
TRBJ1-1,-,-,TRBV12-3/TRBV12-4,15,TGTGCCAGCAGTTTAGCGAGCGGGTCATGGATTGAAGCTTTCTTT,CASSLASGSWIEAFF
TRBJ1-6,once,-,TRBV28,12,TGTGCCAGCAGTTTACTATATTCACCCCTCCACTTT,CASSLLYSPLHF
TRBJ2-5,-,-,TRBV5-1,13,TGCGCCAGCAGCCCCCGTCCTGGGGAGACCCAGTACTTC,CASSPRPGETQYF
TRBJ2-1,-,TRBD2,TRBV5-1,18,TGCGCCAGCAGCTTGGGTGGAGTAGCGGGGGGTATGCCAGATGAGCAGTTCTTC,CASSLGGVAGGMPDEQFF
TRBJ2-1,few,TRBD2,TRBV9,17,TGTGCCAGCAGCGTAGAGGGGACTAGCGGGGAACGGGGTGAGCAGTTCTTC,CASSVEGTSGERGEQFF